A selection of T cell receptor beta chains follows, all from one sample in a study of T cells and Merkel cell carcinoma outcomes. Sequencing used immunoSEQ multiplex PCR; TCRdb keeps in-frame clones, though not all of them. The table lists 11,000 to 15,000 clones, around nine tenths of them singletons. The sample consisted of tumor tissue from Merkel cell carcinoma. The receptors derive from a human donor with Merkel cell carcinoma. Each CDR3 is given with its conserved first and last residue. The D gene is left open where the match is weak. Rows give clone size only sometimes, using once, few, many, or a class for an expanded clone.

TRBJ1-5,.,.,TRBV19,TGTGCCAGTAGTTTTAGGGGGTACCAGCCCCAGCATTTT,CASSFRGYQPQHF
TRBJ1-2,.,.,TRBV28,TGTGCCAGCAGTTTCGTACAGGCCAACTATGGCTACACCTTC,CASSFVQANYGYTF
TRBJ1-1,.,.,TRBV20-1,TGCAGTGCACTAAGGGGTACTGAAGCTTTCTTT,CSALRGTEAFF
TRBJ2-5,.,.,TRBV29-1,TGCGTAGCTATCGGAGGAGAGACCCAGTACTTC,CVAIGGETQYF
TRBJ1-5,.,.,TRBV7-2,TGTGCCAGCAGCTTATTGGGGGGGGTTAGCAATCAGTCCCAGCATTTT,CASSLLGGVSNQSQHF
TRBJ2-5,TRBD1,.,TRBV7-9,TGTGCCAGCAGCCCGAGGCGACAGGGCCGAAAAGAGACCCAGTACTTC,CASSPRRQGRKETQYF
TRBJ1-1,.,.,TRBV2,TGTGCCAGCGAGGACAGTTACACTGAAGCTTTCTTT,CASEDSYTEAFF
TRBJ2-5,.,.,TRBV7-2,TGTGCCAGCAGCTTAGTCGCAGGCTATCAAGAGACCCAGTACTTC,CASSLVAGYQETQYF
TRBJ2-4,.,.,TRBV6-6,TGTGCCAGCAGGGCTGCGATTGCCAAAAACATTCAGTACTTC,CASRAAIAKNIQYF
TRBJ2-5,TRBD2,.,TRBV11-2,TGTGCCAGCAGCTCGCTAGCGGGAGTCCCGGAGACCCAGTACTTC,CASSSLAGVPETQYF
TRBJ2-5,TRBD2,.,TRBV7-2,TGTGCCAGCAGCCCGCAGCGGGGAGGCGAGACCCAGTACTTC,CASSPQRGGETQYF
TRBJ1-5,TRBD1,.,TRBV6-5,TGTGCCAGCAGTGCCGGGACAGGATATCAGCCCCAGCATTTT,CASSAGTGYQPQHF
TRBJ2-5,.,.,TRBV5-1,TGCGCCAGCGGCCTCCGGGGTGATCAAGAGACCCAGTACTTC,CASGLRGDQETQYF
TRBJ1-1,TRBD1,.,TRBV29-1,TGCAGCGTTGGAGGGACAGGGAACACTGAAGCTTTCTTT,CSVGGTGNTEAFF
TRBJ2-7,TRBD1,.,TRBV28,TGTGCCAGCACCCCGGGACAGGGGGGATACGAGCAGTACTTC,CASTPGQGGYEQYF
TRBJ2-5,.,few,TRBV6-5,TGTGCCAGCAGTTACTCGATCACACCTGGCGAGACCCAGTACTTC,CASSYSITPGETQYF
TRBJ1-3,.,.,TRBV18,TGTGCCAGCTCACCTACGACGGCCGACTCTGGAAACACCATATATTTT,CASSPTTADSGNTIYF
TRBJ2-1,TRBD1,.,TRBV19,TGTGCCACCTCCCACAGGGGTAGCAATGAGCAGTTCTTC,CATSHRGSNEQFF
TRBJ1-1,TRBD1,.,TRBV15,TGTGCCACCAACAGGGACAGGGCGGACACTGAAGCTTTCTTT,CATNRDRADTEAFF
TRBJ2-1,TRBD1,once,TRBV6-6,TGTGCCAGCAGTTCCTCCGGGACAGTATACAATGAGCAGTTCTTC,CASSSSGTVYNEQFF
TRBJ1-5,.,.,TRBV4-2,TGTGCCAGCAGCCAACAACAGAGGTCTAATCAGCCCCAGCATTTT,CASSQQQRSNQPQHF
TRBJ1-2,.,.,TRBV14,TGTGCCAGCAGCCAAGAGTGGTCAGCCCCCTATGGCTACACCTTC,CASSQEWSAPYGYTF
TRBJ2-1,.,.,TRBV6-4,TGTGCCAGCGAAAGGATGTGGGGCTACAATGAGCAGTTCTTC,CASERMWGYNEQFF
TRBJ2-7,.,.,TRBV6-1,TGTGCCATCAACCGGGACTTTACCTACGAGCAGTACTTC,CAINRDFTYEQYF
TRBJ1-1,.,.,TRBV27,TGTGCCAGCAGTCGGTTCGGTACAGGGAGTGGTGGCACTGAAGCTTTCTTT,CASSRFGTGSGGTEAFF
TRBJ2-5,.,.,TRBV5-1,TGCGCCAGCAGCCCGCAGGGGGAGACCCAGTACTTC,CASSPQGETQYF
TRBJ2-5,TRBD2,.,TRBV9,TGTGCCAGCAGCGCCGGGGGGGAGACCCAGTACTTC,CASSAGGETQYF
TRBJ2-5,.,once,TRBV30,TGTGCCTGGAGTGTCGTACCAGAGACCCAGTACTTC,CAWSVVPETQYF
TRBJ2-7,.,once,TRBV4-2,TGTGCCAGCAGCCACAATTTTGCTAGCGAGGTGTACTTC,CASSHNFASEVYF
TRBJ2-5,.,.,TRBV2,TGTGCCAGCAGTGTGTCAGGGTCTGAGACCCAGTACTTC,CASSVSGSETQYF
TRBJ1-3,.,few,TRBV7-2,TGTGCCAGCAGCAAAACGACAGGCGCCGGAAACACCATATATTTT,CASSKTTGAGNTIYF
TRBJ1-2,.,.,TRBV27,TGTGCCAGCAGTACAACAGGGCACTATGGCTACACCTTC,CASSTTGHYGYTF
TRBJ1-5,TRBD1,.,TRBV9,TGTGCCAGCAGGGGAGGAGGGACAGGGGGAAGAGATAGCAATCAGCCCCAGCATTTT,CASRGGGTGGRDSNQPQHF
TRBJ1-1,.,.,TRBV4-3,TGCGCCAGCAGCCAAGATGGGGGACGGAAGGCTTTCTTT,CASSQDGGRKAFF
TRBJ1-2,.,.,TRBV29-1,TGCAGCGTTGACAGGGCCACCCGGTCCTATGGCTACACCTTC,CSVDRATRSYGYTF
TRBJ1-6,.,.,TRBV7-8,TGTGCCAGCAGCTTAGGTCGGTACGGATTTAATTCACTCCTCCACTTT,CASSLGRYGFNSLLHF
TRBJ1-5,TRBD1,.,TRBV6-6,TGTGCCAGCAGTTACTCGATACAGGGGTGGCAGCCCCAGCATTTT,CASSYSIQGWQPQHF
TRBJ2-1,TRBD2,.,TRBV13,TGTGCCAGCAGCTTCCAGAGTGGGGGAGGGTACAATGAGCAGTTCTTC,CASSFQSGGGYNEQFF
TRBJ1-5,.,.,TRBV7-2,TGTGCCAGCAGCCTCGGTTATCAGCCCCAGCATTTT,CASSLGYQPQHF
TRBJ1-5,TRBD1,.,TRBV4-1,TGCGCCAGCAGCCAGGAGAGGAGACAGGGGAAAAATCAGCCCCAGCATTTT,CASSQERRQGKNQPQHF
TRBJ2-1,.,.,TRBV29-1,TGCAGCGTTGAAAAGGGGAGGCGGTACAATGAGCAGTTCTTC,CSVEKGRRYNEQFF
TRBJ2-2,TRBD1,.,TRBV18,TGTGCCAGCTCCCACAGACAGGGGCGGGACACCGGGGAGCTGTTTTTT,CASSHRQGRDTGELFF
TRBJ1-5,.,.,TRBV10-3,TGTGCCATCAGTGCAAGAGAAGGCAATCAGCCCCAGCATTTT,CAISAREGNQPQHF